The subject of this entry is one T cell receptor (beta chain). The data were taken from a study of control samples from healthy donors and cancer patients. CDR3 size: 15 residues. The V end lost 0 bases, the J end lost 5 bases, and 11 bases lay between the germline ends. The germline V gene has CDR1 SGHRS and CDR2 YFSETQ. Sequenced by immunoSEQ multiplex PCR; TCRdb stores in-frame clones only, minus some. The sample holds some 87,000 clones, 84% seen once. This TCR derives from a man aged 55 to 70 with head and neck cancer. The rearrangement uses TRBV5-1 and TRBJ1-4; no clear D. The sequenced material came from PBMCs. CDR3 nucleotide sequence: TGCGCCAGCAGCTTGGAAAACAGATTAAATGAAAAACTGTTTTTT. Residues: CASSLENRLNEKLFF.